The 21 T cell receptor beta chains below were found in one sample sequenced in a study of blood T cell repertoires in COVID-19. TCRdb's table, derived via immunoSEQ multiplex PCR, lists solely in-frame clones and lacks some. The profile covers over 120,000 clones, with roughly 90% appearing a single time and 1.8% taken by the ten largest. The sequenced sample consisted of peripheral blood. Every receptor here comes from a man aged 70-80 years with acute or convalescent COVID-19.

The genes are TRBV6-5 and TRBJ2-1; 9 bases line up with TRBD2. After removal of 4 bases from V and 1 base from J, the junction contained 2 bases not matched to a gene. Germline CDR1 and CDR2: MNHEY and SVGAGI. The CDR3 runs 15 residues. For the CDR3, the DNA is TGTGCCAGCAGTTCCCTAGCGGGGTCCTACAATGAGCAGTTCTTC. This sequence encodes CASSSLAGSYNEQFF.

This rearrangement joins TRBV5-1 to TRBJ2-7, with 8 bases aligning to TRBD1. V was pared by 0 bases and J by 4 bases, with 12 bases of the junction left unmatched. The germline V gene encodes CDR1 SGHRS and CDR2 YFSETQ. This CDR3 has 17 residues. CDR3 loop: CASSLARGPGPNYEQYF. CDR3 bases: TGCGCCAGCAGCTTGGCCAGGGGGCCAGGGCCTAATTACGAGCAGTACTTC.

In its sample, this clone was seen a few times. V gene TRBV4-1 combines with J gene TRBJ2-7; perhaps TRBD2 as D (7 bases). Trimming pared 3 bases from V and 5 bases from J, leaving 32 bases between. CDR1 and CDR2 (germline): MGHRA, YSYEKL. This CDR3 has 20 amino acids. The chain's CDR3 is CASSQRAGSDPRRGRHEQYF. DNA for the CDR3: TGCGCCAGCAGCCAGAGAGCGGGGTCAGATCCACGCAGGGGACGCCACGAGCAGTACTTC.

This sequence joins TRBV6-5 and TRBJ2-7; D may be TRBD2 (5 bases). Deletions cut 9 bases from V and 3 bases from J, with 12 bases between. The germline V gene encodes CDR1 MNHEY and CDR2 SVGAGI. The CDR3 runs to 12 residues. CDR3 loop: CASEGGGYEQYF. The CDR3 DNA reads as TGTGCCAGTGAGGGCGGCGGCTACGAGCAGTACTTC.

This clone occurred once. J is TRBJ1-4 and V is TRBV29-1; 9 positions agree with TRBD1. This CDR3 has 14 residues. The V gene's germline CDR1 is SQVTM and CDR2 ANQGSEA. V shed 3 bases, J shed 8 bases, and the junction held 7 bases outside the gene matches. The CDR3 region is CSVEEQGAREKLFF. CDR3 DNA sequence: TGCAGCGTTGAGGAACAGGGGGCGCGGGAAAAACTGTTTTTT. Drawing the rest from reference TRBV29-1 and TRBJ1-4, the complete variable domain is SAVISQKPSRDICQRGTSLTIQCQVDSQVTMMFWYRQQPGQSLTLIATANQGSEATYESGFVIDKFPISRPNLTFSTLTVSNMSPEDSSIYLCSVEEQGAREKLFFGSGTQLSVL.

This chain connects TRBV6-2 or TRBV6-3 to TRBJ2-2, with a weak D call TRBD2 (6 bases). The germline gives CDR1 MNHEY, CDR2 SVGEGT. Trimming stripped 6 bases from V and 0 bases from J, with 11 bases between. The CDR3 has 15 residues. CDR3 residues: CASSQGLSNTGELFF. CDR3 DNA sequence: TGTGCCAGCAGCCAGGGACTCTCGAACACCGGGGAGCTGTTTTTT.

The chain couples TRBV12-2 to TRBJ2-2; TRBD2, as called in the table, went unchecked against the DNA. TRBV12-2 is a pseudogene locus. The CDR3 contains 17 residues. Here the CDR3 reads CASRLGDSGRAAGELFF. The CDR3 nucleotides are TGTGCAAGTCGCTTAGGCGATAGCGGGAGGGCCGCCGGGGAGCTGTTTTTT.

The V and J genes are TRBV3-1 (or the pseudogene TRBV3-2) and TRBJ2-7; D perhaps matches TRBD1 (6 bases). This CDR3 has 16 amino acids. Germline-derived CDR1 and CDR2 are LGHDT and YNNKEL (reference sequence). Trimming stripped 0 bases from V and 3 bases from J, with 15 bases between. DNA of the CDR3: TGTGCCAGCAGCCAAGATATAAGAGGGGACATCTACGAGCAGTACTTC. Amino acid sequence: CASSQDIRGDIYEQYF.

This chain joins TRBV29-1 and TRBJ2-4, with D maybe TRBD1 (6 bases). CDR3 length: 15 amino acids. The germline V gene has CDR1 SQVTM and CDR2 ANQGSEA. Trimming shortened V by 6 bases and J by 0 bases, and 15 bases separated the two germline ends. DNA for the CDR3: TGCAGCGTGAACAGGGTGGAAGGAGCCAAAAACATTCAGTACTTC. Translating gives CSVNRVEGAKNIQYF. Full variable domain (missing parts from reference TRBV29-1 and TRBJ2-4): SAVISQKPSRDICQRGTSLTIQCQVDSQVTMMFWYRQQPGQSLTLIATANQGSEATYESGFVIDKFPISRPNLTFSTLTVSNMSPEDSSIYLCSVNRVEGAKNIQYFGAGTRLSVL.

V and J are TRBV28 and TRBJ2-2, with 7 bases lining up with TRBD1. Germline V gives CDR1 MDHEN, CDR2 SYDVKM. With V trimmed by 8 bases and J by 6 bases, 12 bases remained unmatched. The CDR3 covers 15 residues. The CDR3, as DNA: TGTGCCAGCCTGGGACAGATAGGATCGGCCGGGGAGCTGTTTTTT. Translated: CASLGQIGSAGELFF.

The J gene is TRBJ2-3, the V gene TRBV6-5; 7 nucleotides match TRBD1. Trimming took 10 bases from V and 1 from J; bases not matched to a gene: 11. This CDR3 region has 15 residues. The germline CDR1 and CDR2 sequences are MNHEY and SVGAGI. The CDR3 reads CATTREGQRTDTQYF. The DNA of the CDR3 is TGTGCCACAACTCGTGAGGGACAGCGCACAGATACGCAGTATTTT.

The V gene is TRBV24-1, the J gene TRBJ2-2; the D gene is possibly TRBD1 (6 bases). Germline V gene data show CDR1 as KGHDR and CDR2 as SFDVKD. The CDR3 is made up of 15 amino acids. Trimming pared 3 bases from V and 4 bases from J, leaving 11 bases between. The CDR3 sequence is CATSDAQGFTGELFF. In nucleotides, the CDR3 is TGTGCCACCAGTGATGCCCAGGGGTTCACCGGGGAGCTGTTTTTT.

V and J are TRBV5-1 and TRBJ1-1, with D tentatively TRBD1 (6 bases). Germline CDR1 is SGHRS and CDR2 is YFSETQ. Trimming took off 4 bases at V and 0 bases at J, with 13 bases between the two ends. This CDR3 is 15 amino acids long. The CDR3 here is CASSPLTGLNTEAFF. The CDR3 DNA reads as TGCGCCAGCAGCCCTTTGACAGGTTTGAACACTGAAGCTTTCTTT.

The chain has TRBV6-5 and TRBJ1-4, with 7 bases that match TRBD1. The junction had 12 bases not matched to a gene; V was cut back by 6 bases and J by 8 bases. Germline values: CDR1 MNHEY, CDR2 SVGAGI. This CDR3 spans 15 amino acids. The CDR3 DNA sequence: TGTGCCAGCAGCAGAGCTACAGGGGTCTTCGAAAAACTGTTTTTT. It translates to CASSRATGVFEKLFF.

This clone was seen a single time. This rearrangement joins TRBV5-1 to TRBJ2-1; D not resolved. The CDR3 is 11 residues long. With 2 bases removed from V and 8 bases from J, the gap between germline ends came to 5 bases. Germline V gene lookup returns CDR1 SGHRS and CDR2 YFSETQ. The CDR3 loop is CASSFEYEQFF. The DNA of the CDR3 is TGCGCCAGCAGCTTTGAGTATGAGCAGTTCTTC. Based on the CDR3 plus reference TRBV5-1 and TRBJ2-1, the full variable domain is KAGVTQTPRYLIKTRGQQVTLSCSPISGHRSVSWYQQTPGQGLQFLFEYFSETQRNKGNFPGRFSGRQFSNSRSEMNVSTLELGDSALYLCASSFEYEQFFGPGTRLTVL.

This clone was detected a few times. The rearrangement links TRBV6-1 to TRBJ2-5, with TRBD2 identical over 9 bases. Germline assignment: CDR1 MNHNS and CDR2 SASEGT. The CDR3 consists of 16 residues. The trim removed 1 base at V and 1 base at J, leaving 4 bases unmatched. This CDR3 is CASSEGVSGGQETQYF. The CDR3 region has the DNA TGTGCCAGCAGTGAAGGGGTTAGCGGGGGCCAAGAGACCCAGTACTTC.

CDR3 nucleotides: TGTGCCAGCAGTTCCCCGGCTAGTCCAGATACGCAGTATTTT. It encodes CASSSPASPDTQYF. This chain connects TRBV28 to TRBJ2-3; D is undetermined. CDR1 MDHEN and CDR2 SYDVKM come from the germline V gene. The V end lost 4 bases, the J end lost 4 bases, and 12 bases lay between the germline ends. The CDR3 sequence is 14 residues long.

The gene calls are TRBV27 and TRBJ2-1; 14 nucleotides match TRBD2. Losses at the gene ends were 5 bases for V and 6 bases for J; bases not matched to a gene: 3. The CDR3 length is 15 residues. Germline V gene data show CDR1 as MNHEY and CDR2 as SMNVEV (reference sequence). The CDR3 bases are TGTGCCAGCAGTCGGACTAGCGGGAGGCCCAATGAGCAGTTCTTC. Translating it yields CASSRTSGRPNEQFF.

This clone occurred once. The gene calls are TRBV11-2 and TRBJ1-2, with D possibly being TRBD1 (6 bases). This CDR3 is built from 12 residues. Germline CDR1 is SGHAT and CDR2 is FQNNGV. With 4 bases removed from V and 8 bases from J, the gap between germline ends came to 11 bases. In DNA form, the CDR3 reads TGTGCCAGCAGCTCAACAGGGAGAGGCTACACCTTC. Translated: CASSSTGRGYTF.

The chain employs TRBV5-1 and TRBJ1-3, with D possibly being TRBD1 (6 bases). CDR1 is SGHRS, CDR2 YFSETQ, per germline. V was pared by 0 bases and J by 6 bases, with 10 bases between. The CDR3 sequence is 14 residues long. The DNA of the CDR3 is TGCGCCAGCAGCTTGGAATCAGGGGCAAACACCATATATTTT. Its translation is CASSLESGANTIYF.

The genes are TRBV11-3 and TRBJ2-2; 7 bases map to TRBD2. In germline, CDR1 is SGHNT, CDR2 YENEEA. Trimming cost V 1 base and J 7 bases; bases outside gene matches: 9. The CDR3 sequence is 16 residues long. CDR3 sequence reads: CASSLGWTRDGGELFF. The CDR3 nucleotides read TGTGCCAGCAGCTTAGGATGGACTAGGGACGGCGGGGAGCTGTTTTTT.